Reported below is one TCR beta chain. Making use of molecular barcodes, quantitative 5'-RACE generated TCR beta libraries. MiXCR was run by TCRdb on the 5' RACE reads, yielding one entry per CDR3 protein. The table includes about 160,000 distinct CDR3 sequences, around 17% detected once. The sample belongs to a study of CD8 T cells in ankylosing spondylitis. This TCR was recovered from a male donor with ankylosing spondylitis or in good health (not recorded which). Sequenced material: blood, either unsorted or a sorted T cell fraction (not recorded which).

The CDR3 region is CATGTSGRIGEQFF. In DNA form, the CDR3 reads TGTGCCACCGGGACTAGCGGGAGGATTGGTGAGCAGTTCTTC. The chain uses TRBV7-2 and TRBJ2-1; TRBD2 matches 15 bases. Germline-derived CDR1 and CDR2 are SGHTA and FQGNSA. J was trimmed by 9 bases and V by 10 bases; bases with no gene match: 7. The CDR3 has 14 residues.